This is a list of T cell receptor beta chains from one sample in a study of CD8+CD57+ T cells in acquired aplastic anemia. Each CDR3 protein gets one entry after TCRdb re-called the reads with MiXCR. The sample lists around 170,000 distinct CDR3 sequences, 55% to 70% occurring once. Sequenced: sorted CD4+, CD8+, or CD8+CD57+ T cells (not recorded which) from PBMCs. These receptor sequences come from a human donor in good health. Both conserved end residues are part of each CDR3. Fields, in order: CDR3 protein, CDR3 DNA, D gene, J gene, clone size, V gene. D genes are given only for firm matches. Only some rows state a clone size, as once, few, many or a class for expanded clones.

CDR3 protein: CASEGTHSSDTQYF
CDR3 DNA: TGTGCCAGCGAGGGGACCCACTCGTCAGATACGCAGTATTTT
D gene: -
J gene: TRBJ2-3
clone size: -
V gene: TRBV2

CDR3 protein: CASSRSGFQETQYF
CDR3 DNA: TGTGCCAGCAGCCGCTCAGGGTTCCAAGAGACCCAGTACTTC
D gene: -
J gene: TRBJ2-5
clone size: -
V gene: TRBV7-2

CDR3 protein: CASSEYSQSSPLHF
CDR3 DNA: TGTGCCAGCAGTGAATATAGTCAGAGTTCACCCCTCCACTTT
D gene: -
J gene: TRBJ1-6
clone size: -
V gene: TRBV25-1

CDR3 protein: CASSFAGMNTEAFF
CDR3 DNA: TGTGCCAGCAGTTTCGCAGGGATGAACACTGAAGCTTTCTTT
D gene: -
J gene: TRBJ1-1
clone size: few
V gene: TRBV28

CDR3 protein: CASALGNTEASF
CDR3 DNA: TGTGCCAGCGCCCTAGGTAACACTGAAGCTTCCTTT
D gene: -
J gene: TRBJ1-1
clone size: -
V gene: TRBV6-6

CDR3 protein: CASSYRTDYGYTF
CDR3 DNA: TGTGCCAGTAGTTATAGGACAGACTATGGCTACACCTTC
D gene: -
J gene: TRBJ1-2
clone size: -
V gene: TRBV19

CDR3 protein: CASSKSSGEQYF
CDR3 DNA: TGTGCCAGCAGCAAATCATCCGGCGAGCAGTACTTC
D gene: -
J gene: TRBJ2-7
clone size: many
V gene: TRBV7-9

CDR3 protein: CAISAVDRASNQPQHF
CDR3 DNA: TGTGCCATCAGTGCCGTCGACAGGGCTAGCAATCAGCCCCAGCATTTT
D gene: TRBD1
J gene: TRBJ1-5
clone size: few
V gene: TRBV10-3

CDR3 protein: CASSVLAGRANTGELFF
CDR3 DNA: TGTGCCAGCAGTGTTCTAGCCGGGAGGGCGAACACCGGGGAGCTGTTTTTT
D gene: TRBD2
J gene: TRBJ2-2
clone size: -
V gene: TRBV25-1

CDR3 protein: CASAPAGRGNEQFF
CDR3 DNA: TGTGCCAGCGCCCCAGCGGGAAGGGGCAATGAGCAGTTCTTC
D gene: TRBD2
J gene: TRBJ2-1
clone size: -
V gene: TRBV9

CDR3 protein: CASSPGGASEAFF
CDR3 DNA: TGTGCCAGCAGCCCAGGGGGCGCGTCGGAAGCTTTCTTT
D gene: TRBD1
J gene: TRBJ1-1
clone size: -
V gene: TRBV5-6

CDR3 protein: CATSDSVGLGTDTQYF
CDR3 DNA: TGTGCCACCAGTGATTCAGTGGGGTTAGGCACAGATACGCAGTATTTT
D gene: -
J gene: TRBJ2-3
clone size: -
V gene: TRBV24-1

CDR3 protein: CATSGDWARHEQYF
CDR3 DNA: TGTGCCACCAGCGGAGACTGGGCTCGCCACGAGCAGTACTTC
D gene: -
J gene: TRBJ2-7
clone size: few
V gene: TRBV15

CDR3 protein: CASSYREKDEAFF
CDR3 DNA: TGTGCCAGCAGTTACAGGGAGAAGGACGAAGCTTTCTTT
D gene: -
J gene: TRBJ1-1
clone size: many
V gene: TRBV6-5

CDR3 protein: CASSRDTYEQYF
CDR3 DNA: TGTGCCAGCAGCAGGGACACCTACGAGCAGTACTTC
D gene: -
J gene: TRBJ2-7
clone size: -
V gene: TRBV7-2

CDR3 protein: CASSLVDIGNSPLHF
CDR3 DNA: TGCGCCAGCAGCCTTGTTGACATCGGGAATTCACCCCTCCACTTT
D gene: -
J gene: TRBJ1-6
clone size: -
V gene: TRBV5-1

CDR3 protein: CSARDRTSGNTIYF
CDR3 DNA: TGCAGTGCTAGAGATCGAACCTCTGGAAACACCATATATTTT
D gene: -
J gene: TRBJ1-3
clone size: -
V gene: TRBV20-1

CDR3 protein: CASSRLAGNSGANVLTF
CDR3 DNA: TGTGCCAGCAGCAGACTAGCGGGGAACTCTGGGGCCAACGTCCTGACTTTC
D gene: TRBD2
J gene: TRBJ2-6
clone size: once
V gene: TRBV5-8

CDR3 protein: CATSDLVLEQYF
CDR3 DNA: TGTGCCACCAGTGATTTGGTCCTGGAGCAGTACTTC
D gene: -
J gene: TRBJ2-7
clone size: -
V gene: TRBV24-1

CDR3 protein: CASSVTLNEGGLAGDNEQFF
CDR3 DNA: TGTGCCAGCAGCGTAACCTTAAATGAAGGTGGACTAGCGGGAGACAATGAGCAGTTCTTT
D gene: TRBD2
J gene: TRBJ2-1
clone size: -
V gene: TRBV9

CDR3 protein: CASSSWTSGGSYEQYF
CDR3 DNA: TGTGCCAGCAGCTCCTGGACTAGCGGGGGATCCTACGAGCAGTACTTC
D gene: TRBD2
J gene: TRBJ2-7
clone size: -
V gene: TRBV11-2

CDR3 protein: CASSLVGPLGNTEAFF
CDR3 DNA: TGTGCCAGCAGCTTAGTGGGGCCTTTGGGAAACACTGAAGCTTTCTTT
D gene: -
J gene: TRBJ1-1
clone size: once
V gene: TRBV7-2

CDR3 protein: CAISEDGTNTEAFF
CDR3 DNA: TGTGCCATCAGCGAAGACGGAACGAACACTGAAGCTTTCTTT
D gene: -
J gene: TRBJ1-1
clone size: -
V gene: TRBV10-3

CDR3 protein: CSARPRDISYEQYF
CDR3 DNA: TGCAGTGCTAGGCCCCGGGACATTTCCTACGAGCAGTACTTC
D gene: -
J gene: TRBJ2-7
clone size: -
V gene: TRBV20-1

CDR3 protein: CASSLAQGGRLGYTF
CDR3 DNA: TGTGCCAGCAGCTTAGCGCAAGGAGGGAGGCTCGGCTACACCTTC
D gene: -
J gene: TRBJ1-2
clone size: once
V gene: TRBV7-8

CDR3 protein: CASNPGLALFADTQYF
CDR3 DNA: TGCGCCAGCAATCCGGGACTAGCTTTGTTTGCAGATACGCAGTATTTT
D gene: TRBD2
J gene: TRBJ2-3
clone size: many
V gene: TRBV4-1

CDR3 protein: CASSVSGISNQPQHF
CDR3 DNA: TGTGCCAGCAGCGTATCAGGGATCAGCAATCAGCCCCAGCATTTT
D gene: -
J gene: TRBJ1-5
clone size: -
V gene: TRBV9

CDR3 protein: CASSDGGRHEQFF
CDR3 DNA: TGTGCCAGCAGTGATGGGGGCCGGCATGAGCAGTTCTTC
D gene: -
J gene: TRBJ2-1
clone size: -
V gene: TRBV25-1

CDR3 protein: CSAREASGGHVGELFF
CDR3 DNA: TGCAGTGCTAGAGAGGCTAGCGGGGGGCATGTCGGGGAGCTGTTTTTT
D gene: TRBD2
J gene: TRBJ2-2
clone size: -
V gene: TRBV20-1

CDR3 protein: CSASLILAGSRYEQYF
CDR3 DNA: TGCAGTGCTAGCCTCATACTAGCGGGGAGCCGATACGAGCAGTACTTC
D gene: TRBD2
J gene: TRBJ2-7
clone size: once
V gene: TRBV20-1

CDR3 protein: CASSSAGTSGGYNEQFF
CDR3 DNA: TGTGCCAGCAGCTCCGCCGGGACTAGCGGGGGTTACAATGAGCAGTTCTTC
D gene: TRBD2
J gene: TRBJ2-1
clone size: -
V gene: TRBV7-9

CDR3 protein: CASSTGGLNTEAFF
CDR3 DNA: TGTGCCAGCTCCACAGGGGGCTTGAACACTGAAGCTTTCTTT
D gene: TRBD1
J gene: TRBJ1-1
clone size: -
V gene: TRBV7-9

CDR3 protein: CASSFGTVKETQYF
CDR3 DNA: TGCGCCAGCAGCTTCGGGACAGTTAAAGAGACCCAGTACTTC
D gene: TRBD1
J gene: TRBJ2-5
clone size: -
V gene: TRBV5-1

CDR3 protein: CASSPGQGADTQYF
CDR3 DNA: TGTGCCAGCAGCCCAGGACAGGGTGCAGATACGCAGTATTTT
D gene: TRBD1
J gene: TRBJ2-3
clone size: -
V gene: TRBV7-9

CDR3 protein: CASSEREIDEKLFF
CDR3 DNA: TGTGCCAGCAGTGAAAGGGAAATAGATGAAAAACTGTTTTTT
D gene: -
J gene: TRBJ1-4
clone size: -
V gene: TRBV2

CDR3 protein: CATSDSTSYNEQFF
CDR3 DNA: TGTGCCACCAGTGATTCTACCTCCTATAATGAGCAGTTCTTC
D gene: -
J gene: TRBJ2-1
clone size: few
V gene: TRBV24-1

CDR3 protein: CSPEVQGQETQYF
CDR3 DNA: TGCAGCCCTGAGGTACAGGGGCAAGAGACCCAGTACTTC
D gene: TRBD1
J gene: TRBJ2-5
clone size: -
V gene: TRBV29-1

CDR3 protein: CASSTLQGSSYEQYF
CDR3 DNA: TGTGCCAGTAGTACACTACAGGGGTCCTCCTACGAGCAGTACTTC
D gene: TRBD1
J gene: TRBJ2-7
clone size: once
V gene: TRBV19

CDR3 protein: CSARVGDTEAFF
CDR3 DNA: TGCAGTGCTAGAGTGGGTGACACTGAAGCTTTCTTT
D gene: -
J gene: TRBJ1-1
clone size: -
V gene: TRBV20-1

CDR3 protein: CASSLTLSGAYEQYF
CDR3 DNA: TGTGCCAGCAGCTTAACTCTTAGCGGGGCCTACGAGCAGTACTTC
D gene: TRBD2
J gene: TRBJ2-7
clone size: -
V gene: TRBV7-2

CDR3 protein: CATSDYDEMGAKDYGYTF
CDR3 DNA: TGTGCCACCAGTGACTATGATGAAATGGGGGCGAAAGACTATGGCTACACCTTC
D gene: -
J gene: TRBJ1-2
clone size: -
V gene: TRBV24-1

CDR3 protein: CATSGWDNGYGYTF
CDR3 DNA: TGTGCCACCAGCGGATGGGACAACGGCTATGGCTACACCTTC
D gene: -
J gene: TRBJ1-2
clone size: -
V gene: TRBV15

CDR3 protein: CASRLGTGGTEAFF
CDR3 DNA: TGTGCCAGCCGCCTCGGGACAGGGGGCACTGAAGCTTTCTTT
D gene: TRBD1
J gene: TRBJ1-1
clone size: -
V gene: TRBV2

CDR3 protein: CASSHEGEQYF
CDR3 DNA: TGTGCCAGCAGTCACGAAGGCGAGCAGTACTTC
D gene: -
J gene: TRBJ2-7
clone size: many
V gene: TRBV6-6

CDR3 protein: CASSLGQSYSYEQYF
CDR3 DNA: TGTGCCAGCAGTTTGGGACAGTCGTACTCCTACGAGCAGTACTTC
D gene: TRBD1
J gene: TRBJ2-7
clone size: -
V gene: TRBV7-9

CDR3 protein: CSARSELAAYNEQFF
CDR3 DNA: TGCAGTGCTAGATCCGAGCTAGCGGCCTACAATGAGCAGTTCTTC
D gene: TRBD2
J gene: TRBJ2-1
clone size: many
V gene: TRBV20-1

CDR3 protein: CASSYTPSGRVEETQYF
CDR3 DNA: TGTGCCAGCAGCTACACTCCTAGCGGGAGGGTAGAGGAGACGCAGTATTTT
D gene: TRBD2
J gene: TRBJ2-3
clone size: -
V gene: TRBV7-3